Shown below are 26 T cell receptor beta chains from a single sample sequenced in a study of blood T cell repertoires in COVID-19. Libraries were prepared by immunoSEQ multiplex PCR; TCRdb keeps only in-frame clonotypes and omits some of them. Here the sample spans fewer than 180,000 clones, about four fifths being singletons. The sequencing input was peripheral blood. The receptors originated from a man aged 65 to 85 with acute or convalescent COVID-19.

The V gene is TRBV15, the J gene TRBJ1-2, with D perhaps TRBD1 (5 bases). Germline values: CDR1 LNHNV, CDR2 YYDKDF (reference sequence). The CDR3 is 14 amino acids. V lost 1 base to trimming and J lost 10 bases, with 16 bases between them. As DNA, the CDR3 is TGTGCCACCAGCAGAGTATACGGGGGTTGGGACTACACCTTC. Residues: CATSRVYGGWDYTF.

V gene TRBV29-1 combines with J gene TRBJ2-1; D might be TRBD1 (6 bases). V was cut by 7 bases and J by 9 bases, with 25 bases left in between. Germline values: CDR1 SQVTM, CDR2 ANQGSEA. The CDR3 contains 15 residues. The chain's CDR3 is CSAAQGTLMDVEQFF. DNA for the CDR3: TGCAGCGCCGCCCAGGGGACCCTTATGGACGTTGAGCAGTTCTTC.

The count of this clone is one. The CDR3, as DNA: TGTGCCACCAGCAGAGATCCCGGCAGAACTACCTACAATGAGCAGTTCTTC. Protein product: CATSRDPGRTTYNEQFF. The rearrangement joins TRBV15 to TRBJ2-1, with unresolved D. V was trimmed by 0 bases and J by 2 bases, leaving 14 bases between them. The CDR3 spans 17 residues. CDR1 and CDR2 (germline): LNHNV, YYDKDF (reference sequence).

The chain recombines TRBV7-8 with TRBJ1-6; 7 nucleotides agree with TRBD1. Per germline, CDR1 SGHVS and CDR2 FQNEAQ. This CDR3 is built from 15 residues. V was pared by 5 bases and J by 5 bases, with 6 bases of the junction left unmatched. DNA for the CDR3: TGTGCCAGCAGCCGAGGGACAGCAAATAATTCACCCCTCCACTTT. Protein sequence: CASSRGTANNSPLHF.

The genes are TRBV2 and TRBJ2-7; 7 bases map to TRBD1. In germline, CDR1 is SNHLY, CDR2 FYNNEI. V shed 8 bases and J 0 bases; nucleotides not matched to a gene: 7. The CDR3 has 14 amino acids. The CDR3 sequence: CASSPDRNSYEQYF. CDR3 sequence (DNA): TGTGCCAGCTCCCCGGACAGGAACTCCTACGAGCAGTACTTC. The complete variable domain, with remaining parts taken from reference TRBV2 and TRBJ2-7, reads EPEVTQTPSHQVTQMGQEVILRCVPISNHLYFYWYRQILGQKVEFLVSFYNNEISEKSEIFDDQFSVERPDGSNFTLKIRSTKLEDSAMYFCASSPDRNSYEQYFGPGTRLTVT.

This chain uses TRBV2 with TRBJ1-1; a possible D gene is TRBD1 (6 bases). The CDR3 is made up of 15 amino acids. Germline CDR1 reads SNHLY; CDR2 reads FYNNEI. V lost 1 base and J 6 bases, leaving 15 bases between the germline ends. This CDR3 reads CASSEEQGSVAEAFF. CDR3 DNA: TGTGCCAGCAGTGAAGAACAGGGCTCTGTCGCTGAAGCTTTCTTT.

The V and J genes are TRBV19 and TRBJ2-3, with D perhaps matching TRBD1 (5 bases). Germline V gene data show CDR1 as LNHDA and CDR2 as SQIVND (reference sequence). This CDR3 region has 14 residues. Trimming took off 10 bases at V and 6 bases at J, with 20 bases between the two ends. CDR3 residues: CATSEQGWADTQYF. As DNA, the CDR3 is TGTGCCACCTCGGAGCAGGGCTGGGCGGATACGCAGTATTTT.

The chain combines TRBV19 with TRBJ1-2, with 9 bases aligning to TRBD1. CDR3 length equals 14 residues. V gave up 3 bases and J gave up 6 bases; unmatched junction bases: 5. CDR1 is LNHDA and CDR2 is SQIVND in the germline V gene (reference sequence). The CDR3 DNA sequence: TGTGCCAGTAGTATCCCGGACAGGGGCAATGGCTACACCTTC. Its protein is CASSIPDRGNGYTF.

The rearrangement joins TRBV7-6 to TRBJ2-5; D not certain. Between the trimmed V and J ends, which lost 8 bases and 2 bases, there was a span of 12 bases. The CDR3 loop spans 13 amino acids. In germline, CDR1 is SGHVS, CDR2 FNYEAQ. Here the CDR3 DNA reads TGTGCCAGCGCGAGTCTTCCGCAAGAGACCCAGTACTTC. This sequence encodes CASASLPQETQYF.

The chain uses TRBV7-9 and TRBJ1-2; perhaps TRBD1 as D (5 bases). Trimming removed 5 bases at V and 4 bases at J, with 11 bases between. Germline lookup yields CDR1 SEHNR and CDR2 FQNEAQ (reference sequence). The CDR3 has 13 amino acids. CDR3 loop: CASSPGGGYGYTF. The CDR3 DNA sequence: TGTGCCAGCAGCCCCGGGGGGGGCTATGGCTACACCTTC.

V is TRBV7-9 and J is TRBJ1-6; 7 bases line up with TRBD1. Unmatched junction bases numbered 6, after V lost 5 bases and J lost 8 bases. Per germline, CDR1 SEHNR and CDR2 FQNEAQ (reference sequence). The CDR3 is 14 amino acids. CDR3 loop: CASSRTGVDSPLHF. CDR3 in DNA: TGTGCCAGCAGCCGGACAGGCGTCGATTCACCCCTCCACTTT. Full variable domain (rest looked up from reference TRBV7-9 and TRBJ1-6): DTGVSQNPRHKITKRGQNVTFRCDPISEHNRLYWYRQTLGQGPEFLTYFQNEAQLEKSRLLSDRFSAERPKGSFSTLEIQRTEQGDSAMYLCASSRTGVDSPLHFGNGTRLTVT.

This chain uses TRBV12-3 or TRBV12-4 with TRBJ1-4, with D perhaps matching TRBD1 (6 bases). This CDR3 region has 13 residues. V lost 6 bases and J lost 8, with 13 bases in between. CDR3 in amino acids: CASRGTSGEKLFF. Written as DNA, the CDR3 is TGTGCCAGCAGGGGGACATCCGGGGAAAAACTGTTTTTT.

The chain uses TRBV10-3 and TRBJ1-4; tentative D call: TRBD1 (6 bases). Germline-derived CDR1 and CDR2 are ENHRY and SYGVKD. V gave up 11 bases and J gave up 6 bases, with 10 bases separating them. There are 11 residues in the CDR3. The CDR3 nucleotides are TGTGCCCCCGGACAGCATGAAAAACTGTTTTTT. Protein product: CAPGQHEKLFF.

This clone has just a few counts. The rearrangement joins TRBV5-1 to TRBJ2-7; D might be TRBD1 (5 bases). Germline CDR1 and CDR2: SGHRS and YFSETQ. There are 15 residues in the CDR3. V shed 0 bases and J shed 5 bases, with 15 bases lying between them. The CDR3 region has the DNA TGCGCCAGCAGCTTGGCCCAGGGAACCCCCCACGAGCAGTACTTC. Protein product: CASSLAQGTPHEQYF.

The chain combines TRBV6-5 with TRBJ1-1; 8 bases fit TRBD1. CDR3 size: 12 residues. CDR1 is MNHEY, CDR2 SVGAGI, per germline. The ends lost 4 bases at V and 7 bases at J; junction bases unmatched: 2. The CDR3 DNA sequence: TGTGCCAGCAGTTCCGACAGGGGTGAAGCTTTCTTT. Translating gives CASSSDRGEAFF.

The gene calls are TRBV7-9 and TRBJ1-6, with D possibly being TRBD1 (5 bases). The germline V gene has CDR1 SEHNR and CDR2 FQNEAQ (reference sequence). This CDR3 region has 14 residues. Trimming stripped 7 bases from V and 7 bases from J, with 14 bases between. CDR3 sequence (DNA): TGTGCCAGCACCTTCGGACAAACCAATTCACCCCTCCACTTT. Amino acid sequence: CASTFGQTNSPLHF.

In this sample, this clone turned up many times. The V and J genes are TRBV6-5 and TRBJ1-2, with 7 bases matching TRBD1. Trimming at V came to 8 bases and at J to 4 bases, leaving 7 bases not matched to a gene. The germline V gene encodes CDR1 MNHEY and CDR2 SVGAGI. The CDR3 covers 13 residues. The CDR3 sequence: CASAGTATYGYTF. CDR3 nucleotides: TGTGCCAGCGCTGGGACAGCTACCTATGGCTACACCTTC.

V and J are TRBV18 and TRBJ1-6; a weak D match, TRBD1 (5 bases). Germline lookup yields CDR1 KGHSH and CDR2 LQKENI. This CDR3 is 16 amino acids long. Trimming removed 2 bases at V and 2 bases at J, with 10 bases between. The DNA of the CDR3 is TGTGCCAGCTCACCAACAGGAGACGCCTATAATTCACCCCTCCACTTT. Its translation is CASSPTGDAYNSPLHF. The whole variable domain, filled in from reference TRBV18 and TRBJ1-6, reads NAGVMQNPRHLVRRRGQEARLRCSPMKGHSHVYWYRQLPEEGLKFMVYLQKENIIDESGMPKERFSAEFPKEGPSILRIQQVVRGDSAAYFCASSPTGDAYNSPLHFGNGTRLTVT.

The rearrangement uses TRBV6-6 and TRBJ1-4; TRBD1 agrees at 10 bases. CDR1 MNHNY and CDR2 SVGAGI come from the germline V gene (reference sequence). The CDR3 has 16 amino acids. Trimming cost V 0 bases and J 4 bases; bases outside gene matches: 2. Here the CDR3 DNA reads TGTGCCAGCAGTTACTCGGGACAGGGGATTAATGAAAAACTGTTTTTT. It codes for CASSYSGQGINEKLFF.

J is TRBJ1-3 and V is TRBV11-3, with D unclear. The germline V gene encodes CDR1 SGHNT and CDR2 YENEEA. The CDR3 loop spans 14 amino acids. Trimming took 5 bases from V and 3 from J, leaving 11 bases between them. The CDR3 DNA reads TGTGCCAGCAGCCCGAGCTACAGTGGAAACACCATATATTTT. Translation gives CASSPSYSGNTIYF.

This chain uses TRBV5-1 with TRBJ1-2, with 8 bases aligning to TRBD1. CDR3 length equals 15 residues. The V gene's germline CDR1 is SGHRS and CDR2 YFSETQ. V was pared by 4 bases and J by 4 bases, with 9 bases of the junction left unmatched. CDR3 nucleotide sequence: TGCGCCAGCAGCGTTGCCGGGACAGGAGCCTATGGCTACACCTTC. Its protein is CASSVAGTGAYGYTF.

J is TRBJ2-7 and V is TRBV13, with 10 bases matching TRBD1. CDR3 size: 14 residues. V lost 2 bases to trimming and J lost 6 bases; unmatched junction nucleotides: 4. Germline assignment: CDR1 PRHDT and CDR2 FYEKMQ (reference sequence). The chain's CDR3 is CASSLRQGAVEQYF. CDR3 nucleotide sequence: TGTGCCAGCAGCTTAAGACAGGGGGCGGTCGAGCAGTACTTC.

Only one count was recorded for this clone. The chain recombines TRBV5-1 with TRBJ1-5; D is perhaps TRBD1 (5 bases). Germline CDR1 is SGHRS and CDR2 is YFSETQ. Trimming stripped 0 bases from V and 5 bases from J, with 6 bases between. The CDR3 has 13 amino acids. Written as DNA, the CDR3 is TGCGCCAGCAGCTTGGGGGGGGATCAGCCCCAGCATTTT. Its translation: CASSLGGDQPQHF.

The J gene is TRBJ1-2, the V gene TRBV9, with TRBD1 matching over 9 bases. From germline, CDR1 is SGDLS and CDR2 YYNGEE. The CDR3 covers 14 residues. Trimming took 5 bases from V and 4 from J; bases not matched to a gene: 6. Here the CDR3 DNA reads TGTGCCAGCAGGAGACAGGGGGAAGGCTATGGCTACACCTTC. It encodes CASRRQGEGYGYTF.

Only one count was recorded for this clone. The chain links TRBV15 to TRBJ2-7, with unresolved D. The CDR3 sequence is 16 residues long. Trimming stripped 0 bases from V and 0 bases from J, with 12 bases between. CDR1 and CDR2 from the germline V gene are LNHNV and YYDKDF (reference sequence). For the CDR3, the DNA is TGTGCCACCAGCAGAGATAGAGCGTCTAGCTCCTACGAGCAGTACTTC. Translated, it gives CATSRDRASSSYEQYF.

V and J are TRBV7-2 and TRBJ2-3, with D maybe TRBD2 (6 bases). The CDR3 extends over 14 amino acids. Trimming took off 5 bases at V and 9 bases at J, with 18 bases between the two ends. The germline CDR1 and CDR2 sequences are SGHTA and FQGNSA. The CDR3 bases are TGTGCCAGCAGCGCCTCTAGCGACGAGGGGACGCAGTATTTT. The encoded protein is CASSASSDEGTQYF.